This T cell receptor (beta chain) was profiled in a study of shared clonotypes between healthy human individuals. Only in-frame clones appear in the TCRdb table, and some are missing; sequencing was by immunoSEQ multiplex PCR. In the table there are millions of clones, around nine tenths of which are singletons. This TCR came from a man between 18 and 29 years old in good health. The specimen sequenced was naive CD4+ T cells sorted from blood. Documented subset: CD45RA+ positively selected.

The CDR3 nucleotides read TGTGCCAGCAGCCGAACAGGGGAGGCGAATTCACCCCTCCACTTT. Encoded protein: CASSRTGEANSPLHF. This chain uses TRBV2 with TRBJ1-6, with 7 bases lining up with TRBD1. Germline values: CDR1 SNHLY, CDR2 FYNNEI. V dropped 6 bases and J dropped 7; count of bases not matched to a gene: 9. The CDR3 contains 15 residues.